This T cell receptor beta chain emerged from a study of T cell repertoires in ileal Crohn's disease. For the study at large: About half of patients got postoperative therapy: approximately twelve thiopurines, approximately 18 anti-TNF. At postoperative colonoscopy, neoterminal ileum biopsies were taken as M6. Study-level results: Mucosal expansions were suggested to be mainly CD8 T cells. Active smokers at surgery had more clonal expansions than non-smokers.

This clone has just a few counts. The antigen is undetermined. Time point of the sample: neoterminal ileum biopsy at postoperative endoscopy, about 6 months after surgery. The CDR3 spans 14 residues. With V trimmed by 9 bases and J by 3 bases, 7 bases remained unmatched. The method was immunoSEQ multiplex PCR; TCRdb's version includes in-frame clones alone and lacks a portion of them. The data show more than 13,000 clones, over 70% seen once. Sequencing was done on a sample of ileal tissue. The genes are TRBV23-1 and TRBJ2-7, with TRBD1 matching 11 bases. TRBV23-1 is reported as an ORF; its role is uncertain. The sequence was collected from an adult with Crohn's disease. The CDR3 is CARQGQGAFYEQYF. CDR3 sequence (DNA): TGCGCCAGACAAGGACAGGGGGCCTTCTACGAGCAGTACTTC.